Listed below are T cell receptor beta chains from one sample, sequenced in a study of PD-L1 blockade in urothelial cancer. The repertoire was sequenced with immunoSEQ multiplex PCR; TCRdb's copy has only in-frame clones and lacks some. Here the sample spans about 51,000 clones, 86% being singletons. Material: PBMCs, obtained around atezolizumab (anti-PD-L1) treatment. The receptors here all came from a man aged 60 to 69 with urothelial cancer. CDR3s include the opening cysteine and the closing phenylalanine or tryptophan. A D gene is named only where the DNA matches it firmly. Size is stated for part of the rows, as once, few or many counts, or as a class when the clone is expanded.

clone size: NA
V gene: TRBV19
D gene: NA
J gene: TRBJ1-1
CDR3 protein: CASSLTPGHWGPEAFF
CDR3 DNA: TGTGCCAGTAGTTTAACTCCGGGACATTGGGGTCCTGAAGCTTTCTTT

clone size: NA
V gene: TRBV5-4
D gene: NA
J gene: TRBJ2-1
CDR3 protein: CASSPPTRKNEQFF
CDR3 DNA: TGTGCCAGCAGCCCACCGACACGCAAGAATGAGCAGTTCTTC

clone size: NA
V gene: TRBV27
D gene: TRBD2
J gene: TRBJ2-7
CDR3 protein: CASSLTSGSNYEQYF
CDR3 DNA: TGTGCCAGCAGTTTAACCAGCGGGAGCAATTACGAGCAGTACTTC

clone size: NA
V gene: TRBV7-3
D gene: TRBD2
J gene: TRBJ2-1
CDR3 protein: CASSLAGGTDEQFF
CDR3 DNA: TGTGCCAGCAGCTTGGCGGGAGGGACGGATGAGCAGTTCTTC

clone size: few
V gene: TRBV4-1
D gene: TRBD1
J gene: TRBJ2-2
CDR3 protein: CASSQRQGNTGELFF
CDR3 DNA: TGCGCCAGCAGCCAGAGACAGGGGAACACCGGGGAGCTGTTTTTT

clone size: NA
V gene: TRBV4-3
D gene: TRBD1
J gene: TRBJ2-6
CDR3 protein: CASSQEGQGTGANVLTF
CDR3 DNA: TGCGCCAGCAGCCAAGAGGGACAGGGGACTGGGGCCAACGTCCTGACTTTC

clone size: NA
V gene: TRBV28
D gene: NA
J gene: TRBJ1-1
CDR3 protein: CASSLGQGFRTEAFF
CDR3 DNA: TGTGCCAGCAGTTTGGGGCAGGGATTTCGCACTGAAGCTTTCTTT

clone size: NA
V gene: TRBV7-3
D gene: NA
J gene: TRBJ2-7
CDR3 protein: CASSYGLNYEQYF
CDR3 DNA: TGTGCCAGCAGCTATGGGCTAAATTACGAGCAGTACTTC

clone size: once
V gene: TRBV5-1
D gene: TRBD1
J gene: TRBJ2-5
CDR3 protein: CASSLTGKEAETQYF
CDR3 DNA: TGCGCCAGCAGTTTGACAGGGAAGGAGGCAGAGACCCAGTACTTC

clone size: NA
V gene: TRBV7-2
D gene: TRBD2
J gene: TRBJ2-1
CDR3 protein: CASSLVGTSGNNEQFF
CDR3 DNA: TGTGCCAGCAGCTTAGTTGGGACTAGCGGCAACAATGAGCAGTTCTTC

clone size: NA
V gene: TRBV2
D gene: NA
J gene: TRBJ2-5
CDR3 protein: CASSVGRWETQYF
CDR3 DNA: TGTGCCAGCAGTGTGGGGCGCTGGGAGACCCAGTACTTC

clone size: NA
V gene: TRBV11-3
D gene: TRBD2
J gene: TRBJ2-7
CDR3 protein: CASSLRLAGVGEQYF
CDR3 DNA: TGTGCCAGCAGCTTAAGGCTAGCGGGAGTTGGCGAGCAGTACTTC

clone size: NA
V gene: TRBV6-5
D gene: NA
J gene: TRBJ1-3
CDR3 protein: CASSYSLNSGNTIYF
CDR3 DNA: TGTGCCAGCAGTTACTCACTGAATTCTGGAAACACCATATATTTT

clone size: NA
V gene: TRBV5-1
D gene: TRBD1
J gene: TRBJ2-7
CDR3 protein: CASSNSGGSYEQYF
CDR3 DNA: TGCGCCAGCAGTAATTCAGGGGGTTCCTACGAGCAGTACTTC

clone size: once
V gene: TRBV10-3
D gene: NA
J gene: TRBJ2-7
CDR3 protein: CAISSVTETYEQYF
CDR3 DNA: TGTGCCATCAGCTCCGTAACAGAAACCTACGAGCAGTACTTC

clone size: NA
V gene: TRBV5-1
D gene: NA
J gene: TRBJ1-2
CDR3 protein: CASSLDAGPNGYTF
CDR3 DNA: TGCGCCAGCAGCTTGGATGCGGGACCAAACGGCTACACCTTC

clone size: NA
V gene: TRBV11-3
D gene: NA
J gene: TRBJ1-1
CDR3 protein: CASSYETGVNTEAFF
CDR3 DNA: TGTGCCAGCAGCTACGAGACAGGAGTGAACACTGAAGCTTTCTTT

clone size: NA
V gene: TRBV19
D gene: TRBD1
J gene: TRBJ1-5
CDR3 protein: CASKANGQGNQPQHF
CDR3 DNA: TGTGCCAGTAAGGCTAACGGACAGGGCAATCAGCCCCAGCATTTT

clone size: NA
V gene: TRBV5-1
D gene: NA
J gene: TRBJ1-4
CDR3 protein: CASSLSGVEKLFF
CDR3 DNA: TGCGCCAGCAGCTTGTCCGGGGTTGAAAAACTGTTTTTT